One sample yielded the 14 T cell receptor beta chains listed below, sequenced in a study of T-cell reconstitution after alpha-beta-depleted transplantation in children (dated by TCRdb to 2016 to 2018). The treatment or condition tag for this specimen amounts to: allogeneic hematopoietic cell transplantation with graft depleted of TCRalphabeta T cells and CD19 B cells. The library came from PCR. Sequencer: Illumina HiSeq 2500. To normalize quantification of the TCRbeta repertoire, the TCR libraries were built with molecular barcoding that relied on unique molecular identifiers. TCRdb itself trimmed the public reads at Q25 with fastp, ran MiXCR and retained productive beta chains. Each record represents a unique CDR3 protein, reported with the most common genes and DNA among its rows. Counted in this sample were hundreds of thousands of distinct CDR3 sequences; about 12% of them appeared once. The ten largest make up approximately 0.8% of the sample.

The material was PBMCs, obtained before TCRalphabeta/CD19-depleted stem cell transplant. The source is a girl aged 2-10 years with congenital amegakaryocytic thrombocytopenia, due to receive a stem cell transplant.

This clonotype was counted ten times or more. CDR3 sequence reads: CSARVGSSGNTDTQYF. CDR3 coding DNA: TGCAGTGCTAGAGTCGGGTCTAGCGGGAACACAGATACGCAGTATTTT. V gene TRBV20-1 combines with J gene TRBJ2-3, with 9 bases fitting TRBD2. Germline V gives CDR1 DFQATT, CDR2 SNEGSKA (reference sequence). The V segment lost 1 base and the J segment 2 bases; nucleotides outside the gene matches: 7. The CDR3 sequence is 16 residues long.

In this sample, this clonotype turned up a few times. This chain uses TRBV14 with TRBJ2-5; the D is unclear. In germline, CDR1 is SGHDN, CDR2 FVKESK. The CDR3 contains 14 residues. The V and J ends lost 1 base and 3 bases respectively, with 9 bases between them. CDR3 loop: CASSQGARKETQYF. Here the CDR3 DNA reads TGTGCCAGCAGCCAAGGGGCTAGAAAAGAGACCCAGTACTTC.

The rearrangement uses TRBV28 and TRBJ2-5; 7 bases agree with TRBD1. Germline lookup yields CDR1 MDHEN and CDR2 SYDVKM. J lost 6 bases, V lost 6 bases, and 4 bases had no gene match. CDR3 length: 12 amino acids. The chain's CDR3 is CASSATGKTQYF. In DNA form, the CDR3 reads TGTGCCAGCAGCGCGACAGGGAAGACCCAGTACTTC.

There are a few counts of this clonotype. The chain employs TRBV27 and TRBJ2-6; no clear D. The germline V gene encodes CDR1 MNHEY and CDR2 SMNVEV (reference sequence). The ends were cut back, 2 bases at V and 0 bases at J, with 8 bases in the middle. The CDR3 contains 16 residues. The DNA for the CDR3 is TGTGCCAGCAGTTTAATTGCCGCCTCTGGGGCCAACGTCCTGACTTTC. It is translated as CASSLIAASGANVLTF.

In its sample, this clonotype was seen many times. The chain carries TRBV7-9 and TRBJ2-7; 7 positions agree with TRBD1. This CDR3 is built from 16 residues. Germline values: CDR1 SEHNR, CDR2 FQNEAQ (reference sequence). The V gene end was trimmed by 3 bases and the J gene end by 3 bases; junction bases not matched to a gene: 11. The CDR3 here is CASSLIRGQWDYEQYF. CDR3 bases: TGTGCCAGCAGCTTGATCCGGGGACAGTGGGACTACGAGCAGTACTTC. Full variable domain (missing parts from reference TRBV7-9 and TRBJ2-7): DTGVSQNPRHKITKRGQNVTFRCDPISEHNRLYWYRQTLGQGPEFLTYFQNEAQLEKSRLLSDRFSAERPKGSFSTLEIQRTEQGDSAMYLCASSLIRGQWDYEQYFGPGTRLTVT.

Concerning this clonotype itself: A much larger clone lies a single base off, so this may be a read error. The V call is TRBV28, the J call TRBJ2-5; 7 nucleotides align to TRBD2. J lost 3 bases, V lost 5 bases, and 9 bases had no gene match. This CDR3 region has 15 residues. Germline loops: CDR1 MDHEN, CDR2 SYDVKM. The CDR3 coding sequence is TGTGCCAGCAGTCTCCCAGGAGCGGGAAAAGAGACCCAGTACTTC. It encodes CASSLPGAGKETQYF.

The DNA of the CDR3 is TGCGCCAGCAGCCTGGCGGCATTTAAGGACTATGGCTACACCTTC. Its translation: CASSLAAFKDYGYTF. This rearrangement joins TRBV5-1 to TRBJ1-2; D remains unclear. Trimming shortened V by 4 bases and J by 3 bases, and 16 bases separated the two germline ends. The germline V gene encodes CDR1 SGHRS and CDR2 YFSETQ. CDR3 size: 15 residues.

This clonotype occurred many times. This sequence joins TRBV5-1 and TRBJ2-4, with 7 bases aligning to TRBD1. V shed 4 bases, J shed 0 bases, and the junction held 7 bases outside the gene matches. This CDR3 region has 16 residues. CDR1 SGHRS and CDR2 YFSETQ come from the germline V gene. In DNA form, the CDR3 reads TGCGCCAGCAGCGCCCGACAGGGAATAGCCAAAAACATTCAGTACTTC. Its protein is CASSARQGIAKNIQYF.

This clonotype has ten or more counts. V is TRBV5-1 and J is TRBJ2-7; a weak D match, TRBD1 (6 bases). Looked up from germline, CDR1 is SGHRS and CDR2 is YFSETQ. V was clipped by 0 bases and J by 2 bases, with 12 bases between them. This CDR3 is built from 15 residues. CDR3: CASSLDPGTTYEQYF. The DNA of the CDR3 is TGCGCCAGCAGCTTGGATCCAGGGACAACCTACGAGCAGTACTTC.

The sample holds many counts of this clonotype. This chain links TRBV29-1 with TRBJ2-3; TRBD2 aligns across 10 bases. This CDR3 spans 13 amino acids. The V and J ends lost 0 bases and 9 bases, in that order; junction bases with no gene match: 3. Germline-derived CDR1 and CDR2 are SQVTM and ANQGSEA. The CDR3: CSVEETSGKTQYF. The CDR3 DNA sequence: TGCAGCGTTGAAGAAACTAGCGGGAAGACGCAGTATTTT.

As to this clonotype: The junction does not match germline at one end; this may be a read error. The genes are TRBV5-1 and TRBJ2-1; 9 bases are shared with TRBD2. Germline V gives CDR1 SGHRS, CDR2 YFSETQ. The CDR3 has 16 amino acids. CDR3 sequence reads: CASSLDGTSSYNEQLF. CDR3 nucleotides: TGCGCCAGCAGCTTGGACGGGACTAGCTCCTACAATGAGCAGCTCTTC. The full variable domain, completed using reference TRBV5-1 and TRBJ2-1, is KAGVTQTPRYLIKTRGQQVTLSCSPISGHRSVSWYQQTPGQGLQFLFEYFSETQRNKGNFPGRFSGRQFSNSRSEMNVSTLELGDSALYLCASSLDGTSSYNEQLFGPGTRLTVL.

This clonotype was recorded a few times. The CDR3 DNA is TGTGCCAGCGGATCCCCGACAGGGGGATCCACCGGGGAGCTGTTTTTT. It encodes CASGSPTGGSTGELFF. J is TRBJ2-2 and V is TRBV12-3 or TRBV12-4, with TRBD1 identical over 9 bases. Unmatched junction bases numbered 11, after V lost 8 bases and J lost 4 bases. The CDR3 contains 16 residues.

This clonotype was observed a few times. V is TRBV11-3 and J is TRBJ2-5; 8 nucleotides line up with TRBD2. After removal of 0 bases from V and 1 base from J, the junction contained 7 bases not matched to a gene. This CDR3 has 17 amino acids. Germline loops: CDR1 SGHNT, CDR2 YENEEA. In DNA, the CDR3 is TGTGCCAGCAGCTTAGATCCCCGCGGGGGGCTCCAAGAGACCCAGTACTTC. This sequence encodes CASSLDPRGGLQETQYF.

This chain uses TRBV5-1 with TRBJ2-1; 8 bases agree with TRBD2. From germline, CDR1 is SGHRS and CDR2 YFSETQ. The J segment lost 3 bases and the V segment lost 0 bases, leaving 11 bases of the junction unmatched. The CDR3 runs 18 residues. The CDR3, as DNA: TGCGCCAGCAGCTTGGCCATCTATGCGGGAGGAGGCTACAATGAGCAGTTCTTC. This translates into CASSLAIYAGGGYNEQFF.